A selection of T cell receptor beta chains follows, all from one sample in a study of blood T cell repertoires in COVID-19. Using immunoSEQ multiplex PCR, the repertoire was profiled, and TCRdb retains in-frame clones only, with some absent. The sample lists about 350,000 clones, about 87% seen once, with about 6% in the top ten. Sequences were obtained from peripheral blood. The source is a woman aged 45 to 65 with COVID-19, enrolled during active disease. Both conserved end residues are part of each CDR3. The order of the fields is J gene, V gene, clone size, D gene, CDR3 protein, CDR3 DNA. The D gene is left open where the match is weak. The size entry is marked missing in some rows and otherwise reads once, few, many or a size class.

TRBJ1-2 TRBV28 NA NA CASSLTGPYGYTF TGTGCCAGCAGTTTAACAGGCCCCTATGGCTACACCTTC
TRBJ2-3 TRBV30 NA NA CAWRAAGLSTDTQYF TGTGCCTGGAGAGCAGCGGGCCTCAGCACAGATACGCAGTATTTT
TRBJ2-7 TRBV9 few NA CASSPLETAIDEQYF TGTGCCAGCAGCCCCCTTGAGACAGCGATCGACGAGCAGTACTTC
TRBJ1-5 TRBV5-4 NA NA CASSFTGVVSQPQHF TGTGCCAGCAGCTTCACCGGGGTAGTCAGTCAGCCCCAGCATTTT
TRBJ1-3 TRBV19 NA NA CASSILGHRSGNTIYF TGTGCCAGTAGTATATTGGGGCATCGATCCGGAAACACCATATATTTT
TRBJ1-2 TRBV6-5 NA TRBD1 CASTPQTGIYGYTF TGTGCCAGCACTCCCCAGACAGGGATCTATGGCTACACCTTC
TRBJ2-2 TRBV19 NA TRBD1 CASRWGDRANTGELFF TGTGCCAGTCGATGGGGGGACAGGGCGAACACCGGGGAGCTGTTTTTT
TRBJ2-7 TRBV11-2 NA TRBD2 CASSLRLAGGSNEQYF TGTGCCAGCAGCCTAAGACTAGCGGGAGGGAGTAATGAGCAGTACTTC
TRBJ1-2 TRBV5-4 few NA CASSLGAGSENYGYTF TGTGCCAGCAGCTTGGGGGCAGGGTCGGAGAACTATGGCTACACCTTC
TRBJ1-1 TRBV29-1 NA NA CSVWQGRMNTEAFF TGCAGCGTTTGGCAAGGGAGGATGAACACTGAAGCTTTCTTT
TRBJ1-2 TRBV9 once NA CASSVADIRTGYTF TGTGCCAGCAGCGTAGCCGATATACGGACAGGCTACACCTTC
TRBJ2-1 TRBV5-1 NA TRBD2 CASSSASTSGYSYNEQFF TGCGCCAGCAGCTCCGCTTCTACTAGCGGCTACTCCTACAATGAGCAGTTCTTC
TRBJ1-1 TRBV6-5 NA NA CASSYVPGGTEAFF TGTGCCAGCAGTTACGTACCCGGGGGAACTGAAGCTTTCTTT
TRBJ1-1 TRBV10-3 NA NA CAISDLGQNTEAFF TGTGCCATCAGTGATTTGGGGCAAAACACTGAAGCTTTCTTT
TRBJ1-5 TRBV5-6 few TRBD1 CASSLGDRPFGNQPQHF TGTGCCAGCAGCTTGGGGGACAGGCCGTTTGGCAATCAGCCCCAGCATTTT
TRBJ1-1 TRBV27 NA TRBD1 CASSLSVGGTGVGTEAFF TGTGCCAGCAGTTTATCAGTCGGTGGGACAGGGGTGGGTACTGAAGCTTTCTTT
TRBJ1-3 TRBV6-6 once NA CASSQQTGNTIYF TGTGCCAGCAGCCAACAGACGGGAAACACCATATATTTT
TRBJ2-7 TRBV7-8 NA NA CASSLVMRSLGYEQYF TGTGCCAGCAGCTTAGTGATGCGTTCGCTTGGCTACGAGCAGTACTTC
TRBJ2-7 TRBV24-1 NA TRBD2 CATSSTSGSPEQYF TGTGCCACCTCATCGACTAGCGGGAGTCCCGAGCAGTACTTC
TRBJ2-4 TRBV5-5 NA TRBD2 CASRRTSGRARNIQYF TGTGCCAGCAGACGGACTAGCGGGAGGGCGAGGAACATTCAGTACTTC
TRBJ1-5 TRBV30 NA NA CAWSSSTGGDQPQHF TGTGCCTGGAGTTCTTCCACAGGAGGGGATCAGCCCCAGCATTTT
TRBJ2-5 TRBV19 NA NA CASSSGDASTGVETQYF TGTGCCAGTAGTTCCGGGGACGCAAGCACGGGGGTAGAGACCCAGTACTTC
TRBJ2-5 TRBV6-6 NA TRBD1 CASSYSETGVGSQYF TGTGCCAGCAGTTACTCTGAAACAGGGGTCGGGTCCCAGTACTTC
TRBJ2-7 TRBV30 NA NA CAWSGVVKEYEQYF TGTGCCTGGAGTGGAGTTGTGAAGGAGTACGAGCAGTACTTC
TRBJ1-1 TRBV7-8 NA TRBD1 CASSRRTGNTEAFF TGTGCCAGCAGCCGACGGACAGGGAACACTGAAGCTTTCTTT
TRBJ1-2 TRBV30 NA NA CAWSVQVFNYGYTF TGTGCCTGGAGTGTACAGGTTTTTAACTATGGCTACACCTTC
TRBJ2-2 TRBV10-2 NA TRBD2 CASLSGRNTGELFF TGCGCCAGCTTGAGCGGGAGGAACACCGGGGAGCTGTTTTTT
TRBJ2-7 TRBV6-5 NA TRBD1 CASRRGQLSYEQYF TGTGCCAGCAGGAGGGGACAGCTTTCCTACGAGCAGTACTTC
TRBJ2-5 TRBV18 NA NA CASSPLGQQETQYF TGTGCCAGCTCACCATTGGGGCAGCAAGAGACCCAGTACTTC
TRBJ1-6 TRBV2 NA TRBD1 CASLGTGWTWDNSPLHF TGTGCCAGTCTTGGGACAGGGTGGACGTGGGATAATTCACCCCTCCACTTT
TRBJ1-1 TRBV5-8 NA TRBD1 CASSQGQGAKAFF TGTGCCAGCAGCCAAGGACAGGGGGCCAAAGCTTTCTTT
TRBJ1-1 TRBV6-4 NA NA CASSDSGAGTEAFF TGTGCCAGCAGTGACTCAGGCGCGGGGACTGAAGCTTTCTTT
TRBJ1-5 TRBV4-1 NA TRBD1 CASSQGGTGGVYSNQPQHF TGCGCCAGCAGCCAAGGGGGGACAGGAGGGGTATATAGCAATCAGCCCCAGCATTTT
TRBJ2-1 TRBV11-3 NA NA CASSLVGRSRNEQFF TGTGCCAGCAGCTTAGTTGGGAGATCTAGAAATGAGCAGTTCTTC
TRBJ2-1 TRBV4-3 once NA CASSIWAANYNEQFF TGCGCCAGCAGCATTTGGGCAGCCAACTACAATGAGCAGTTCTTC
TRBJ2-7 TRBV30 NA TRBD2 CAWSLLVLAGAREQYF TGTGCCTGGAGTCTACTTGTGCTAGCGGGAGCTCGCGAGCAGTACTTC
TRBJ2-5 TRBV7-2 NA NA CASSQGRGSETQYF TGTGCCAGCAGCCAGGGCCGTGGGTCCGAGACCCAGTACTTC
TRBJ2-3 TRBV5-8 NA TRBD2 CASSYQGGRFTDTQYF TGTGCCAGCAGCTACCAAGGCGGGAGGTTCACAGATACGCAGTATTTT
TRBJ2-7 TRBV30 NA NA CAWSAIQRGYEQYF TGTGCCTGGAGTGCTATACAAAGGGGCTACGAGCAGTACTTC
TRBJ1-2 TRBV3-1/TRBV3-2 NA NA CASSPRVDSNYGYTF TGTGCCAGCAGCCCCCGGGTCGACAGTAACTATGGCTACACCTTC
TRBJ2-3 TRBV24-1 once NA CATSDSLAPSSF TGTGCCACCAGTGATTCCCTTGCCCCCAGTTCCTTT
TRBJ2-1 TRBV9 NA TRBD1 CASSAQGPEQFF TGTGCCAGCAGCGCACAGGGGCCTGAGCAGTTCTTC
TRBJ1-1 TRBV9 NA NA CASTQGLFMNTEAFF TGTGCCAGCACCCAGGGGTTATTTATGAACACTGAAGCTTTCTTT
TRBJ2-5 TRBV5-1 NA TRBD2 CASSAARREGGETQYF TGCGCCAGCAGCGCCGCTAGGCGGGAGGGCGGGGAGACCCAGTACTTC
TRBJ2-3 TRBV19 NA NA CASRTGLTDTQYF TGTGCCAGTAGGACTGGACTCACAGATACGCAGTATTTT
TRBJ2-2 TRBV3-1/TRBV3-2 NA TRBD2 CASSQVEGLAGMNTGELFF TGTGCCAGCAGCCAAGTAGAGGGACTAGCGGGGATGAACACCGGGGAGCTGTTTTTT
TRBJ2-5 TRBV18 NA TRBD2 CASSPRLAGDSEETQYF TGTGCCAGCTCACCAAGACTAGCGGGAGATTCAGAAGAGACCCAGTACTTC
TRBJ1-5 TRBV6-2/TRBV6-3 NA NA CASSYLLGAGNQPQHF TGTGCCAGCAGTTACCTTTTGGGGGCGGGCAATCAGCCCCAGCATTTT
TRBJ2-6 TRBV21-1 NA NA CARSKGTGGDGANVLTF TGTGCCAGGTCCAAAGGGACAGGGGGCGATGGGGCCAACGTCCTGACTTTC
TRBJ2-3 TRBV7-6 NA NA CASSLIASGTDTQYF TGTGCCAGCAGCTTAATAGCGTCTGGCACAGATACGCAGTATTTT
TRBJ2-7 TRBV4-2 many TRBD2 CASSQEQGLAGGDEQYF TGTGCCAGCAGCCAAGAGCAGGGACTAGCGGGAGGCGACGAGCAGTACTTC
TRBJ1-2 TRBV6-5 NA NA CASLSTVSYGYTF TGTGCCAGCCTATCAACAGTATCGTATGGCTACACCTTC
TRBJ1-6 TRBV30 NA NA CAWSAGVAPLHF TGTGCCTGGAGTGCAGGGGTAGCACCCCTCCACTTT
TRBJ2-7 TRBV25-1 NA NA CASGRLDEQYF TGTGCCAGCGGGAGGCTCGACGAGCAGTACTTC
TRBJ2-2 TRBV6-5 NA TRBD1 CAGTENTGELFF TGCGCCGGGACAGAGAACACCGGGGAGCTGTTTTTT
TRBJ2-7 TRBV20-1 NA TRBD1 CSASPGQGFFEQYF TGCAGTGCTAGTCCGGGACAGGGCTTTTTTGAGCAGTACTTC
TRBJ1-5 TRBV7-6 NA TRBD1 CASSPGGRDRVRGQPQHF TGTGCCAGCAGCCCGGGGGGTAGGGACAGGGTGAGAGGTCAGCCCCAGCATTTT
TRBJ2-1 TRBV25-1 NA TRBD2 CASRLAGSSYNEQFF TGTGCCAGCAGATTAGCGGGATCCTCCTACAATGAGCAGTTCTTC